This TCR beta chain was profiled in a study of blood T cells in healthy people across ages. The V gene's germline CDR1 is MNHNS and CDR2 SASEGT. The V gene lost 6 bases and the J gene lost 3 bases, with 15 bases spanning the gap. The CDR3 runs 14 residues. There are a few counts of this clonotype. A second PCR, run for about 7 to 12 cycles, used a sample-barcoded 5' primer plus a J-beta primer mix. Every sample produced at least 2.5 million CDR3-containing paired-end reads. Using its own MiXCR run on the 5' RACE reads, TCRdb lists one record per CDR3 protein. The sample records 800,000 to 1,300,000 distinct CDR3 sequences, roughly a quarter being singletons. The sample was also reused in another study, on T cells of mothers and their children.

This TCR was sampled from a girl under 10 years old in good health. V usage is TRBV6-1 and J usage is TRBJ2-7; unclear D gene. The sequenced sample was blood. CDR3 sequence (DNA): TGTGCCAGCAGACCCTCGGAGTCTTTCTACGAGCAGTACTTC. Translated: CASRPSESFYEQYF.